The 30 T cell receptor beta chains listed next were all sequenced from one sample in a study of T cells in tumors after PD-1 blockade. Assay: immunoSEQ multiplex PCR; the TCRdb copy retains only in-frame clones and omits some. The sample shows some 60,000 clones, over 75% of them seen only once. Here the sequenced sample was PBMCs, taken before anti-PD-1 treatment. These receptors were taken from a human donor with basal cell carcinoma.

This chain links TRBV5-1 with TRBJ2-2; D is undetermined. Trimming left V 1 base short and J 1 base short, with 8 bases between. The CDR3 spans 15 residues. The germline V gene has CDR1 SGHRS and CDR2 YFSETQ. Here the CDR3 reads CASSLPELNTGELFF. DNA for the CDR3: TGCGCCAGCAGCTTGCCGGAGTTGAACACCGGGGAGCTGTTTTTT.

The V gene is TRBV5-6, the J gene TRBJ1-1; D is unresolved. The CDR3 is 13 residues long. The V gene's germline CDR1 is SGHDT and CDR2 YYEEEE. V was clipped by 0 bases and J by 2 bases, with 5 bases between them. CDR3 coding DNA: TGTGCCAGCAGCTTGGCAGTCAACACTGAAGCTTTCTTT. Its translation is CASSLAVNTEAFF.

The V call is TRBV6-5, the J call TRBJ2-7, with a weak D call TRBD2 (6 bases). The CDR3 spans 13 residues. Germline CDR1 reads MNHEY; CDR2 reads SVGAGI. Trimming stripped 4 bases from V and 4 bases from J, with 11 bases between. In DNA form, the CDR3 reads TGTGCCAGCAGTTCTATTGCGGGGTACGAGCAGTACTTC. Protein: CASSSIAGYEQYF.

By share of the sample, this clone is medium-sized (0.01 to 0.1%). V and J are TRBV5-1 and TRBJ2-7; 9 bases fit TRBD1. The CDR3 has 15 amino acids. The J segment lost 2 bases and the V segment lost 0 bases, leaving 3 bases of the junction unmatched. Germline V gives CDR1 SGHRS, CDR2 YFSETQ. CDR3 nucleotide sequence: TGCGCCAGCAGCTTGGGACAGGGGGAGACCTACGAGCAGTACTTC. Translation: CASSLGQGETYEQYF.

The CDR3 here is CASSLGADNQPQHF. In DNA form, the CDR3 reads TGTGCCAGCAGCTTAGGGGCAGATAATCAGCCCCAGCATTTT. The V call is TRBV7-9, the J call TRBJ1-5; D call uncertain. The CDR3 is 14 residues long. Deletions cut 1 base from V and 4 bases from J, with 8 bases between. CDR1 SEHNR and CDR2 FQNEAQ come from the germline V gene (reference sequence).

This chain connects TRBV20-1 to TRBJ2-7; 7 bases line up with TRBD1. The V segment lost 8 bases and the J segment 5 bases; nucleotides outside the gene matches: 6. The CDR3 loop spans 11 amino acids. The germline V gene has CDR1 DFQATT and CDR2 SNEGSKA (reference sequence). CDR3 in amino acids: CSSDRANEQYF. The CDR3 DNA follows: TGCAGTTCCGACAGGGCGAACGAGCAGTACTTC.

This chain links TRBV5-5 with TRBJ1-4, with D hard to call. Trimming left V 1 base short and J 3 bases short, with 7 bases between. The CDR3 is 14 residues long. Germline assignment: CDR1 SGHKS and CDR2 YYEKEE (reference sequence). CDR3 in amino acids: CASSLSQPNEKLFF. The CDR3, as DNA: TGTGCCAGCAGCTTGTCGCAACCTAATGAAAAACTGTTTTTT.

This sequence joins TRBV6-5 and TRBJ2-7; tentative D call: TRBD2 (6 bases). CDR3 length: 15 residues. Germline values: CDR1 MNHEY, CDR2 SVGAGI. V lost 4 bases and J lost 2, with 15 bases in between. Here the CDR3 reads CASSSRGGAPYEQYF. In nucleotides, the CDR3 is TGTGCCAGCAGTTCAAGGGGCGGGGCACCCTACGAGCAGTACTTC.

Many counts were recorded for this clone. The CDR3 loop reads CASSPRRHPNQPQHF. CDR3 in DNA: TGTGCCAGCAGCCCCCGACGGCACCCTAATCAGCCCCAGCATTTT. The chain links TRBV16 to TRBJ1-5; D not resolved. The V end lost 4 bases, the J end lost 4 bases, and 14 bases lay between the germline ends. This CDR3 has 15 residues. Looked up from germline, CDR1 is KGHSY and CDR2 is FQNENV.

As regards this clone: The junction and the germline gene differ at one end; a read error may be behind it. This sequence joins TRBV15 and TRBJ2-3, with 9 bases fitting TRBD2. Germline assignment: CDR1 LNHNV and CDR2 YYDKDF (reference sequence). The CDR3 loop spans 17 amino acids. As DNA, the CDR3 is TGTGTCACCAGCCGAGGGGCTAGCGGGGCGGGCACAGATACGCAGTATTTT. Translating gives CVTSRGASGAGTDTQYF.

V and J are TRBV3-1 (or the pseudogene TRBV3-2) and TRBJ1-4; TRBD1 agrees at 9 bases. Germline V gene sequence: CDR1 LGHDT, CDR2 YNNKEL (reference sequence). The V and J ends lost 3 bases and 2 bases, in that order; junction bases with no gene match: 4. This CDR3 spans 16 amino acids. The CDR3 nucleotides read TGTGCCAGCAGCCAGGGACAGGGCCGCACTAATGAAAAACTGTTTTTT. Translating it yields CASSQGQGRTNEKLFF.

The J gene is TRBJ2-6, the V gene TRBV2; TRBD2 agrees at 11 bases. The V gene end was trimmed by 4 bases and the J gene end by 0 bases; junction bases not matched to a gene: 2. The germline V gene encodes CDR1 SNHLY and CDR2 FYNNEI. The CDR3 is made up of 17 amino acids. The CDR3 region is CASSALAGGSGANVLTF. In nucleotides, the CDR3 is TGTGCCAGCAGTGCTCTAGCGGGGGGCTCTGGGGCCAACGTCCTGACTTTC.

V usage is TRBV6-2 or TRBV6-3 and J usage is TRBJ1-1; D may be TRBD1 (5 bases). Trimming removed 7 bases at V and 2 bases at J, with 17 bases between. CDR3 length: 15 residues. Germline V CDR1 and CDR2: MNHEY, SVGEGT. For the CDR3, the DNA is TGTGCCAGCACCCCCCACGCCAGGGATAACACTGAAGCTTTCTTT. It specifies CASTPHARDNTEAFF.

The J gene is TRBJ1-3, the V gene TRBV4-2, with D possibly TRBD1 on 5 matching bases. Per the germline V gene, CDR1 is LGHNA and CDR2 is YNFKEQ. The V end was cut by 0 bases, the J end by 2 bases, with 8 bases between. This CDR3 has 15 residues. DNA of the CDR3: TGTGCCAGCAGCCAAGAGCCAGGGACTGGAAACACCATATATTTT. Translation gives CASSQEPGTGNTIYF.

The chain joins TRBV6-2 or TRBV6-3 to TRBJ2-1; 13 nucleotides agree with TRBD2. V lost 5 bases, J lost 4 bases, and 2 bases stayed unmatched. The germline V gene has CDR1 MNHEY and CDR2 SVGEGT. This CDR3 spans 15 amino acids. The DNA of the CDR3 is TGTGCCAGCAGTCAACTAGCGGGGGGGTACAATGAGCAGTTCTTC. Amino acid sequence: CASSQLAGGYNEQFF.

As DNA, the CDR3 is TGCGCCAGCAGCTCGGGACAGGGAACGAACACTGAAGCTTTCTTT. This codes for CASSSGQGTNTEAFF. The J gene is TRBJ1-1, the V gene TRBV5-1, with TRBD1 identical over 9 bases. The CDR3 sequence is 15 residues long. The ends lost 3 bases at V and 1 base at J; junction bases unmatched: 4. From germline, CDR1 is SGHRS and CDR2 YFSETQ.

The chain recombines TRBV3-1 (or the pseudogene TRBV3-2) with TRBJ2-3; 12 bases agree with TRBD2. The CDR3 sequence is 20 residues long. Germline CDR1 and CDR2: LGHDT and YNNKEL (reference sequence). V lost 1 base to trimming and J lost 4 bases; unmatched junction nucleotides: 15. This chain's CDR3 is CASSQVYASPSGGAPDTQYF. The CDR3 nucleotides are TGTGCCAGCAGCCAAGTTTATGCGTCTCCTAGCGGGGGGGCGCCAGATACGCAGTATTTT.

The CDR3 DNA is TGTGCCAGCAGCCAAGACTTGGTGAACACTGAAGCTTTCTTT. It codes for CASSQDLVNTEAFF. This chain uses TRBV3-1 (or the pseudogene TRBV3-2) with TRBJ1-1; D unresolved. Germline V gives CDR1 LGHDT, CDR2 YNNKEL (reference sequence). V lost 0 bases, J lost 0 bases, and 5 bases lay in between. The CDR3 sequence is 14 residues long.

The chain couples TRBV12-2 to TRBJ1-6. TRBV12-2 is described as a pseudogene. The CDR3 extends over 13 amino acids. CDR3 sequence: CASRFYFHSPLHF. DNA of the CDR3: TGTGCAAGTCGCTTCTACTTTCATTCACCCCTCCACTTT.

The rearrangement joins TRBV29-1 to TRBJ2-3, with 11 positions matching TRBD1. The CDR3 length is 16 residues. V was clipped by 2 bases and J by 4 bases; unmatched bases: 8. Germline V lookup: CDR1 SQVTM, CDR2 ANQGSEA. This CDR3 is CSVEPDGQGAADTQYF. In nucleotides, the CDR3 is TGCAGCGTTGAACCCGACGGACAGGGGGCGGCAGATACGCAGTATTTT.

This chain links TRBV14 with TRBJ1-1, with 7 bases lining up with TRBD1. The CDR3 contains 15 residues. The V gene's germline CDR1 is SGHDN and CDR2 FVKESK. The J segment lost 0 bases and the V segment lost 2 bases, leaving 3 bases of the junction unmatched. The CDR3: CASSQRQGVNTEAFF. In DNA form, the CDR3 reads TGTGCCAGCAGCCAAAGACAGGGTGTGAACACTGAAGCTTTCTTT. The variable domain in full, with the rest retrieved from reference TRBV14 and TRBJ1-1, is EAGVTQFPSHSVIEKGQTVTLRCDPISGHDNLYWYRRVMGKEIKFLLHFVKESKQDESGMPNNRFLAERTGGTYSTLKVQPAELEDSGVYFCASSQRQGVNTEAFFGQGTRLTVV.

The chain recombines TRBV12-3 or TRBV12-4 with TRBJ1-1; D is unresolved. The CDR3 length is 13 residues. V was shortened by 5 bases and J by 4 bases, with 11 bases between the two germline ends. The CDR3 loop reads CASSRLGATEAFF. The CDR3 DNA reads TGTGCCAGCAGTCGTCTGGGTGCCACTGAAGCTTTCTTT.

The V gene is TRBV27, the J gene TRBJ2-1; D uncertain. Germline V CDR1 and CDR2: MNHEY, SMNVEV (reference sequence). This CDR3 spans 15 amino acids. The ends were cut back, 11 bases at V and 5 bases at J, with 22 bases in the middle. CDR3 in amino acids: CAGTPTLILNNEQFF. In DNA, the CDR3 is TGTGCCGGCACACCAACATTAATCCTCAACAATGAGCAGTTCTTC.

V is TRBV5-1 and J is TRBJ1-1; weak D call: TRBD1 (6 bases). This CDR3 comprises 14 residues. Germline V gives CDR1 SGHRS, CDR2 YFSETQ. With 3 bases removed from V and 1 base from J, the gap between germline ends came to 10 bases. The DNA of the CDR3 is TGCGCCAGCAGCTGGGGGGCCGAGAACACTGAAGCTTTCTTT. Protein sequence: CASSWGAENTEAFF.

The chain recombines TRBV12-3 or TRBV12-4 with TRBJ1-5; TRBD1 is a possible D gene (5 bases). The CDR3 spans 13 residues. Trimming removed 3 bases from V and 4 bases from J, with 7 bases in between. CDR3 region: CASSFAGNQPQHF. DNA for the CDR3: TGTGCCAGCAGTTTCGCAGGGAATCAGCCCCAGCATTTT.

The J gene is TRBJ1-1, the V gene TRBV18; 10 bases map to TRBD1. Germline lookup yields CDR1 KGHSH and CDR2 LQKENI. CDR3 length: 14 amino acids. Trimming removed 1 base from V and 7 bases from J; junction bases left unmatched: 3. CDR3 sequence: CASSPRQGADEAFF. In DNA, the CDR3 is TGTGCCAGCTCACCACGACAGGGGGCCGATGAAGCTTTCTTT.

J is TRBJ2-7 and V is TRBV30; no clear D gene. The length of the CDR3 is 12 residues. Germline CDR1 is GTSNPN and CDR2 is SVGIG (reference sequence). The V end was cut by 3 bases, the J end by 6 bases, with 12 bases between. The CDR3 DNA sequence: TGTGCCTGGAGCAGAGCCCCAGGCGAGCAGTACTTC. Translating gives CAWSRAPGEQYF.

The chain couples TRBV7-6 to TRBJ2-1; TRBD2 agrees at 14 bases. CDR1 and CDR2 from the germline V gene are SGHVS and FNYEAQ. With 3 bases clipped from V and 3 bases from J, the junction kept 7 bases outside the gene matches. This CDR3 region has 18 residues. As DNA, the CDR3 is TGTGCCAGCAGCTTTGATGGGACTAGCGGGGGACTCTACAATGAGCAGTTCTTC. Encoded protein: CASSFDGTSGGLYNEQFF.

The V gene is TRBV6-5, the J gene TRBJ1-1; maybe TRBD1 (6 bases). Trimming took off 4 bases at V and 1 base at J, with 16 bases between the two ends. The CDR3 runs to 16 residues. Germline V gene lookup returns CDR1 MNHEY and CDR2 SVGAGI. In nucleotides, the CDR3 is TGTGCCAGCAGTTTCAACAGGGCCTCGGGGAACACTGAAGCTTTCTTT. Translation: CASSFNRASGNTEAFF.

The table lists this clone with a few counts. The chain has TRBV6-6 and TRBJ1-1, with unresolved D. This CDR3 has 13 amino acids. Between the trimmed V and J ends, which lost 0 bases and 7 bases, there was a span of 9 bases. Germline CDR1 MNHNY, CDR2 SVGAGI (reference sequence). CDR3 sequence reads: CASSYSENFEAFF. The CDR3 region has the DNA TGTGCCAGCAGTTACTCAGAGAACTTTGAAGCTTTCTTT.